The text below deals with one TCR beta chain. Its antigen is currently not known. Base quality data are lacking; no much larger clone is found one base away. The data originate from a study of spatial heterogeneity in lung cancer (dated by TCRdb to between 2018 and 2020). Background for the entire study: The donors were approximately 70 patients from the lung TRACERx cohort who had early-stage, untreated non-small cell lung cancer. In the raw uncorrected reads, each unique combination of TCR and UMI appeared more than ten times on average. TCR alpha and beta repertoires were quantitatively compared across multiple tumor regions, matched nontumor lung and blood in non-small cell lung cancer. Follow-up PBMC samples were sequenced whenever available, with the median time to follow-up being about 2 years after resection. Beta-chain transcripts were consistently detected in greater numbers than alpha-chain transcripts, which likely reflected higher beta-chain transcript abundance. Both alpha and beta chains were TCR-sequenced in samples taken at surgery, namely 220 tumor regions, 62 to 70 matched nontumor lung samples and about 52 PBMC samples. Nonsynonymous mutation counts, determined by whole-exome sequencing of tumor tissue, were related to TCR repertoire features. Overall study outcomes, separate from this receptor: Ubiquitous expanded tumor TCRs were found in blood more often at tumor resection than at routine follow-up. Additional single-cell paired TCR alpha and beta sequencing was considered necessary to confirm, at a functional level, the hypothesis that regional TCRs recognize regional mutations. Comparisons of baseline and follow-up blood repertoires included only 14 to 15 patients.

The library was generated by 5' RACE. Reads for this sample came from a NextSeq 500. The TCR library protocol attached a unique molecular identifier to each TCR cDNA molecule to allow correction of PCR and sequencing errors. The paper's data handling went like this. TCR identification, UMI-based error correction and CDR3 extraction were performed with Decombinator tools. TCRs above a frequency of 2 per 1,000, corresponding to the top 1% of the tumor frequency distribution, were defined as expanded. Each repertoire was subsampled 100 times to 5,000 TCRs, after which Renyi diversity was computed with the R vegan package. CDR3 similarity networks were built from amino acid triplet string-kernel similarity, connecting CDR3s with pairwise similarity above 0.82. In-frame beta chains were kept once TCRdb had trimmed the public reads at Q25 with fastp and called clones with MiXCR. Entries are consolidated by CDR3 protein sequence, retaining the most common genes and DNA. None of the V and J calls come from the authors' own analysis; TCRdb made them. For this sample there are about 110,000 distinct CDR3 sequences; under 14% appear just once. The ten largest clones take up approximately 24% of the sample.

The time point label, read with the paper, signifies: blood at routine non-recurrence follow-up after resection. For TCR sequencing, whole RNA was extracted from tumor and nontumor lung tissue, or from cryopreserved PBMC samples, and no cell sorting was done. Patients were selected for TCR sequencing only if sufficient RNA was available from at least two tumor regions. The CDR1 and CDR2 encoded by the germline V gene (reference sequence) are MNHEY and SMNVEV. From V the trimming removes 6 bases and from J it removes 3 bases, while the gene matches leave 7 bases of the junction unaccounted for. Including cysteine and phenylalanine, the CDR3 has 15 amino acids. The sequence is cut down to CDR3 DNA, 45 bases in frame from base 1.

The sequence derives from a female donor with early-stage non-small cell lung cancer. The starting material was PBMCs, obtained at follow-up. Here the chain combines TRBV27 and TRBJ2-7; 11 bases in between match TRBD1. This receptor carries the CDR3 CASSRDRGSFYEQYF. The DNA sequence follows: TGTGCCAGCAGCCGGGACAGGGGGTCTTTCTACGAGCAGTACTTC.